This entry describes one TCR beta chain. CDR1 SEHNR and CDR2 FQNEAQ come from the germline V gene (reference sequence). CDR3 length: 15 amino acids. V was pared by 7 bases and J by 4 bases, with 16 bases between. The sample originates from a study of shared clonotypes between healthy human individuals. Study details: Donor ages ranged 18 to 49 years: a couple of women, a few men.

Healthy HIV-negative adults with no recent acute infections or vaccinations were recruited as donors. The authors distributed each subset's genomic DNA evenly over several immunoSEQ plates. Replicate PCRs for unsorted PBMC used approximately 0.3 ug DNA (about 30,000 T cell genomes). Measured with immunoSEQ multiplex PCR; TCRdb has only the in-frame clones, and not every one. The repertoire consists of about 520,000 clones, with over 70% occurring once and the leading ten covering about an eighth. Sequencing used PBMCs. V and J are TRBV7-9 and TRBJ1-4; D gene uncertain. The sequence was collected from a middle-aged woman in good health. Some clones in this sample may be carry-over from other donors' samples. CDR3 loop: CASTLTSHVNEKLFF. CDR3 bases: TGTGCCAGCACCCTGACCAGCCATGTTAATGAAAAACTGTTTTTT. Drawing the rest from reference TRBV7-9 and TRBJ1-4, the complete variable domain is DTGVSQNPRHKITKRGQNVTFRCDPISEHNRLYWYRQTLGQGPEFLTYFQNEAQLEKSRLLSDRFSAERPKGSFSTLEIQRTEQGDSAMYLCASTLTSHVNEKLFFGSGTQLSVL.